Detailed here is one TCR beta chain. The antigen is not known. With V trimmed by 5 bases and J by 5 bases, 8 bases remained unmatched. The germline V gene encodes CDR1 SGHRS and CDR2 YFSETQ. The CDR3 runs 14 residues. These data belong to a study of beta chain features in type 1 diabetes. Study background: Patient and healthy donor groups were alike in age, gender and cell yields. All of the samples together had 85 million to 130 million sorted cells examined. Overall study findings and caveats: High-TCR-expressing cells could be over-represented by cDNA sequencing. In all four CD4+ subsets, TCRB CDR3 length was significantly, moderately reduced in type 1 diabetes. It was among patients, rather than healthy donors, that naive, central memory and Treg TCRB repertoires appeared more similar.

The sequenced template was cDNA made from the entire isolated RNA. TCRdb keeps only in-frame clones here, not all; method: immunoSEQ multiplex PCR. This table holds a few hundred thousand clones, roughly 12% found once. The source material was naive CD4+ T cells from blood. This chain joins TRBV5-1 and TRBJ2-7; 9 positions agree with TRBD1. This receptor was taken from a woman aged 18-29 years with type 1 diabetes. The CDR3 DNA follows: TGCGCCAGCAGTAATCCCGGGACAGGGAACGAGCAGTACTTC. This codes for CASSNPGTGNEQYF. Full variable domain (outside the CDR3, taken from reference TRBV5-1 and TRBJ2-7): KAGVTQTPRYLIKTRGQQVTLSCSPISGHRSVSWYQQTPGQGLQFLFEYFSETQRNKGNFPGRFSGRQFSNSRSEMNVSTLELGDSALYLCASSNPGTGNEQYFGPGTRLTVT.